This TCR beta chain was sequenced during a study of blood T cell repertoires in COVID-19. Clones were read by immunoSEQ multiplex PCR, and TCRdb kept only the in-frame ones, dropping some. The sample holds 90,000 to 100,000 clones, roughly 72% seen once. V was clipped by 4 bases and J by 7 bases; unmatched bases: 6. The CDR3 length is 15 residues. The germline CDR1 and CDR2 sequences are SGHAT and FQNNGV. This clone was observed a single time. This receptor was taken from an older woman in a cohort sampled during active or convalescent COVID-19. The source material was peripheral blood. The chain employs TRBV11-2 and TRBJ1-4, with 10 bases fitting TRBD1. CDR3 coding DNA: TGTGCCAGCAGCTCGACAGGGGGCGAGGGTGAAAAACTGTTTTTT. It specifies CASSSTGGEGEKLFF. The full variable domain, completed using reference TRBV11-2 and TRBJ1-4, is EAGVAQSPRYKIIEKRQSVAFWCNPISGHATLYWYQQILGQGPKLLIQFQNNGVVDDSQLPKDRFSAERLKGVDSTLKIQPAKLEDSAVYLCASSSTGGEGEKLFFGSGTQLSVL.